This T cell receptor beta chain was captured in a study of identical twins. Study-wide points: When twins shared out-of-frame alpha sequences, those sequences had excess low generation probability.

This clonotype was detected many times. Antigen: not known. The donor group consisted entirely of healthy Caucasians. Each CDR3 protein is one row after TCRdb ran MiXCR on the 5' RACE reads. The sample lists some 240,000 distinct CDR3 sequences, about 10% occurring once. V was shortened by 2 bases and J by 7 bases, with 9 bases between the two germline ends. Germline V gene sequence: CDR1 DFQATT, CDR2 SNEGSKA (reference sequence). The CDR3 contains 12 residues. This rearrangement joins TRBV20-1 to TRBJ1-3, with D perhaps matching TRBD1 (6 bases). The clonotype originates from a man over 45 in good health. The specimen sequenced was memory T cells sorted from blood. The CDR3 sequence is CSARSGGNTIYF. In nucleotides, the CDR3 is TGCAGTGCTAGATCGGGGGGCAACACCATATATTTT.